This T cell receptor (beta chain) was retrieved from a study of blood T cells in healthy people across ages. Germline CDR1 reads MNHEY; CDR2 reads SMNVEV (reference sequence). The CDR3 is 15 amino acids. Each donor had 7.5 to 10 milliliters of peripheral blood drawn. It was with a sample-barcoded 5' primer and a J-beta primer mix that a second PCR of roughly 7 to 12 cycles was run. MiXCR was run by TCRdb on the 5' RACE reads, yielding one entry per CDR3 protein. This sample has approximately 490,000 distinct CDR3 sequences, with 24% found just once. This sample also belongs to another study, concerning T cells of mothers and their children.

Sample: blood. The receptor was isolated from a boy aged 5-17 years in good health. V usage is TRBV27 and J usage is TRBJ2-5, with 8 bases identical to TRBD2. Gene TRBJ2-1 matches the end of the DNA better, so the J call may be wrong. CDR3: CASSFRGGRTGEQFF. Written as DNA, the CDR3 is TGTGCCAGCAGTTTTCGGGGCGGGAGGACGGGTGAGCAGTTCTTC.